This entry lists 15 T cell receptor beta chains sequenced from one sample in a study of patients with pleural tuberculosis. TCRdb processed the reads anew with MiXCR; each CDR3 protein has one entry. The sample holds 45,000 to 55,000 distinct CDR3 sequences, approximately 7.5% seen once. These receptors all come from a human donor with pleural tuberculosis.

The table lists this clonotype with a few counts. J is TRBJ2-2 and V is TRBV11-1; D remains unclear. V was shortened by 1 base and J by 4 bases, with 13 bases between the two germline ends. Germline assignment: CDR1 SGHAT and CDR2 FQDESV (reference sequence). The CDR3 is made up of 16 amino acids. CDR3 sequence reads: CASSLVVNSPTGELFF. The CDR3 DNA reads TGTGCCAGCAGCTTAGTGGTTAATAGCCCCACCGGGGAGCTGTTTTTT.

Comments on this clonotype: A much larger clonotype is one base distant, so this may be a read error. This chain uses TRBV5-4 with TRBJ2-1, with 8 bases matching TRBD1. The CDR3 has 15 amino acids. In germline, CDR1 is SGHNT, CDR2 YYREEE (reference sequence). CDR3 nucleotides: TGTGCCGGCAGCTTGGGTTCAGGGGGCCAGGATGAGCAGTTCTTC. This translates into CAGSLGSGGQDEQFF.

This clonotype was counted ten times or more. The chain uses TRBV6-2 or TRBV6-3 and TRBJ2-1; TRBD2 matches at 10 bases. With 0 bases clipped from V and 10 bases from J, the junction kept 12 bases outside the gene matches. The germline CDR1 and CDR2 sequences are MNHEY and SVGEGT. The CDR3 is 17 residues long. In DNA form, the CDR3 reads TGTGCCAGCAGTTACTCGACGTCACTACTAGCGGGGTTAGAGCAGTTCTTC. As protein: CASSYSTSLLAGLEQFF.

This clonotype was seen ten or more times. The chain combines TRBV18 with TRBJ2-3; 9 nucleotides agree with TRBD1. After removal of 10 bases from V and 4 bases from J, the junction contained 9 bases not matched to a gene. In germline, CDR1 is KGHSH, CDR2 LQKENI. This CDR3 region has 14 residues. CDR3 nucleotides: TGTGCCACCGCTCAGGGACAGGGCCCAGATACGCAGTATTTT. It codes for CATAQGQGPDTQYF.

This clonotype was seen repeatedly, ten times or more. The J gene is TRBJ1-4, the V gene TRBV6-1; D gene ambiguous. CDR3 length: 13 residues. Germline-derived CDR1 and CDR2 are MNHNS and SASEGT. Trimming removed 6 bases from V and 8 bases from J, with 13 bases in between. DNA for the CDR3: TGTGCCAGCAGCCGAAGGCCAGAAGAAAAACTGTTTTTT. Protein: CASSRRPEEKLFF.

This clonotype was counted ten times or more. This chain joins TRBV24-1 and TRBJ2-3; D is unclear. This CDR3 comprises 14 residues. Looked up from germline, CDR1 is KGHDR and CDR2 is SFDVKD. Trimming stripped 4 bases from V and 3 bases from J, with 10 bases between. Here the CDR3 reads CATSDPDGTDTQYF. The CDR3, as DNA: TGTGCCACCAGTGACCCTGACGGTACAGATACGCAGTATTTT.

This clonotype was found many times. This sequence joins TRBV10-3 and TRBJ2-5; 10 bases align to TRBD2. Germline-derived CDR1 and CDR2 are ENHRY and SYGVKD. The CDR3 sequence is 14 residues long. Trimming cost V 8 bases and J 3 bases; bases outside gene matches: 6. The CDR3 reads CAIHSGRFEETQYF. The CDR3 DNA reads TGTGCCATCCATAGCGGGAGGTTTGAAGAGACCCAGTACTTC.

The chain employs TRBV29-1 and TRBJ1-4; D is ambiguous. Trimming cost V 1 base and J 6 bases, with 6 bases left between them. The CDR3 has 12 residues. Germline CDR1 SQVTM, CDR2 ANQGSEA. CDR3 sequence (DNA): TGCAGCGTTGAAGCCGGGGATGAAAAACTGTTTTTT. Translated: CSVEAGDEKLFF.

This clonotype was observed at least ten times. The V call is TRBV11-2, the J call TRBJ1-2, with D perhaps TRBD1 (5 bases). CDR1 and CDR2 (germline): SGHAT, FQNNGV. The CDR3 totals 15 residues. V was cut by 5 bases and J by 7 bases, with 20 bases left in between. CDR3 bases: TGTGCCAGCAGCGCCACTCCGGGACCTGGCCTTGGCTACACCTTC. Translation: CASSATPGPGLGYTF.

This clonotype was counted ten times or more. V gene TRBV20-1 combines with J gene TRBJ1-1, with TRBD1 identical over 10 bases. J gave up 4 bases and V 6 bases, and 5 bases lay outside the gene matches. The germline CDR1 and CDR2 sequences are DFQATT and SNEGSKA (reference sequence). The CDR3 has 13 residues. The CDR3: CSAIRTGGTEAFF. The CDR3 DNA reads TGCAGTGCCATTAGGACAGGGGGCACTGAAGCTTTCTTT.

This clonotype was found many times. CDR3 sequence reads: CASSRPGQRSYGYTF. The DNA of the CDR3 is TGTGCCAGCAGTAGGCCGGGGCAGCGATCCTATGGCTACACCTTC. This chain connects TRBV12-3 or TRBV12-4 to TRBJ1-2; maybe TRBD1 (5 bases). The CDR3 is 15 residues long. The V end lost 5 bases, the J end lost 4 bases, and 17 bases lay between the germline ends.

V is TRBV7-8 and J is TRBJ2-3; 7 bases align to TRBD1. Trimming took 5 bases from V and 6 from J; bases not matched to a gene: 8. Germline lookup yields CDR1 SGHVS and CDR2 FQNEAQ. The CDR3 loop spans 14 amino acids. The CDR3 nucleotides are TGTGCCAGCAGCCCGGGACAGTCCCTTGATACGCAGTATTTT. It translates to CASSPGQSLDTQYF. The entire variable domain, with the rest obtained from reference TRBV7-8 and TRBJ2-3, is as follows: GAGVSQSPRYKVAKRGQDVALRCDPISGHVSLFWYQQALGQGPEFLTYFQNEAQLDKSGLPSDRFFAERPEGSVSTLKIQRTQQEDSAVYLCASSPGQSLDTQYFGPGTRLTVL.

This clonotype has a handful of counts. CDR3 DNA sequence: TGTGCCAGCAGCCATGACAGGGGGCGTTCTGGGGAGCTGTTTTTT. Encoded protein: CASSHDRGRSGELFF. This chain links TRBV4-2 with TRBJ2-2; 10 bases are shared with TRBD1. The CDR3 consists of 15 residues. Trimming took 3 bases from V and 8 from J; bases not matched to a gene: 6. Germline-derived CDR1 and CDR2 are LGHNA and YNFKEQ.

The count of this clonotype is one. The junction and the germline gene differ at one end; a read error may be behind it. The chain uses TRBV11-1 and TRBJ1-1; possibly TRBD1 for D (6 bases). Per germline, CDR1 SGHAT and CDR2 FQDESV (reference sequence). The CDR3 is 14 amino acids. DNA of the CDR3: TGTGCCAGCAGCCTAGGACAGCTCAACACTGAAGCTTCCTTT. Its translation is CASSLGQLNTEASF.

This clonotype was detected only a few times. This rearrangement joins TRBV10-2 to TRBJ1-2, with D tentatively TRBD1 (5 bases). V was cut by 4 bases and J by 3 bases, with 12 bases left in between. This CDR3 comprises 14 residues. Germline lookup yields CDR1 WSHSY and CDR2 SAAADI. The CDR3 protein is CASSGAGNYYGYTF. The CDR3 DNA reads as TGCGCCAGCAGTGGAGCAGGGAACTACTATGGCTACACCTTC.